The 26 T cell receptor delta chains in this list originate from one sample, sequenced in a study of γδ T cells in repeated Plasmodium falciparum infection. Vgamma9/Vdelta2+ and Vdelta2-negative gammadelta T cells were flow-sorted from PBMC for bulk sequencing. TCRdb re-called clones from the multiplex PCR reads using CATT. The sample lists 90,000 or so delta-chain clones; less than 1% were seen once. Material for sequencing was gamma-delta T cells from blood. Receptors originate from a pool of human donors (malaria-infected and uninfected, not separated).

About this clone: The TCRdb record carries a much larger clone's protein, which differs from this DNA's translation at residue 4; a read error is the likely cause, and the protein listed here is the DNA translation. The chain recombines TRDV2 with TRDJ1; the match to TRDD3 covers 13 bases. TCRdb leaves out the J gene; it was filled in here by matching the DNA to germline. Germline CDR1 GEAIGNYY, CDR2 EKD. The CDR3 has 18 amino acids. CDR3 nucleotides: TGTGCCTGTTACACCTTGTTACTGGGGGATACGAAGACCGATAAACTCATCTTT. Its translation is CACYTLLLGDTKTDKLIF.

A few counts support this clone. TCRdb's protein for this DNA is that of a much larger clone and differs from the translation at residue 16, likely a read error; the protein shown is the DNA translation. This same CDR3 is encoded by further DNA sequences in the sample. TRDV2 is the V gene, and the J gene was not called; the table names TRDD3, a call not compared with the DNA. Germline values: CDR1 GEAIGNYY, CDR2 EKD. This CDR3 spans 19 amino acids. CDR3 sequence: CACDTTPVLGDTATDNLIF. The CDR3 bases are TGTGCCTGTGACACCACTCCCGTACTGGGGGATACTGCCACCGATAACCTCATCTTT.

This clone was observed at least ten times. The J gene is TRDJ1, the V gene TRDV1, with 13 bases aligning to TRDD3. Trimming removed 0 bases from V and 5 bases from J; junction bases left unmatched: 9. The CDR3 consists of 18 residues. Germline V CDR1 and CDR2: TSWWSYY, QGS. In DNA, the CDR3 is TGTGCTCTTGGGGAACTAGCCCGTACTGGGGGATACGGGGATAAACTCATCTTT. Its translation is CALGELARTGGYGDKLIF.

This clone was seen only a few times. A far larger clone is only one base removed, so a read error is likely. The identical CDR3 is also encoded by other nucleotide sequences in the sample. No J gene call was made, and the V gene is TRDV2; the table gives TRDD3 as D, unverified against the DNA. Germline V gene data show CDR1 as GEAIGNYY and CDR2 as EKD. This CDR3 comprises 20 residues. The CDR3 coding sequence is TGTGCCTGTGACACCGGAGTGGCGGGATACGGAATTGGCTTCACCGATAAACTCATCTTC. This translates into CACDTGVAGYGIGFTDKLIF.

This clone was found a few times. The mismatch at residue 4 between this DNA's translation and the TCRdb protein of a much larger clone likely reflects a read error; the protein shown is translated from the DNA. The chain carries TRDV2 and TRDJ1; a weak D match, TRDD3 (10 bases). Assignment of the J gene here rests on matching the DNA to germline, because TCRdb gives none. From germline, CDR1 is GEAIGNYY and CDR2 EKD. V was pared by 8 bases and J by 0 bases, with 48 bases between. This CDR3 is 25 amino acids long. CDR3 DNA sequence: TGTGCCTCCAATCCCCTTCCTACGGGGAACTGTAGGAGCTGTACTGGGGGATCCTACACCGATAAACTCATCTTT. Translation: CASNPLPTGNCRSCTGGSYTDKLIF.

Many counts were recorded for this clone. This DNA's translation differs at residue 4 from TCRdb's protein, which comes from a much larger clone; a read error is likely, and the protein shown is translated from the DNA. The J gene is TRDJ1, the V gene TRDV2; D unclear. Germline values: CDR1 GEAIGNYY, CDR2 EKD. The CDR3 totals 15 residues. CDR3 in amino acids: CACGTVVPDTDKLIF. The CDR3 DNA is TGTGCCTGTGGCACCGTAGTACCAGACACCGATAAACTCATCTTT.

The chain has TRDV2 and TRDJ1; 11 bases agree with TRDD3. The J gene was missing in TCRdb and was found by matching the end of the DNA to germline. The germline V gene encodes CDR1 GEAIGNYY and CDR2 EKD. CDR3 length: 20 residues. Trimming at V came to 0 bases and at J to 0 bases, leaving 14 bases not matched to a gene. CDR3 sequence reads: CACDTVVMGDTTPYTDKLIF. The CDR3 DNA is TGTGCCTGTGACACCGTGGTTATGGGGGATACGACTCCGTACACCGATAAACTCATCTTT.

About this clone: TCRdb's protein for this DNA is that of a much larger clone and differs from the translation at residue 12, likely a read error; the protein shown is the DNA translation. The V gene is TRDV1, the J gene TRDJ1; D ambiguous. The germline gives CDR1 TSWWSYY, CDR2 QGS. The CDR3 extends over 19 amino acids. The CDR3 reads CALGELLSPRWSYTDKLIF. DNA for the CDR3: TGTGCTCTTGGGGAACTTCTCTCACCCCGATGGAGTTACACCGATAAACTTATCTTT.

This clone has just a few counts. A read error is the likely source, as a far larger clone sits one nucleotide away. At the DNA level, this CDR3 is encoded by other sequences in the same sample as well. For the CDR3, the DNA is TGTGCTCTTGGGGAACTCGGTAACTCATATCGCCCCGAGGGGGATAGGGACACCGATAAGCTCATCTTT. Translation: CALGELGNSYRPEGDRDTDKLIF. The V gene is listed as TRDV1; no J gene was called; TRDD3, the D gene given by the table, was not confirmed from the DNA. CDR1 TSWWSYY and CDR2 QGS come from the germline V gene. This CDR3 is 23 amino acids long.

Regarding this clone: The TCRdb record carries a much larger clone's protein, which differs from this DNA's translation at residue 9; a read error is the likely cause, and the protein listed here is the DNA translation. This rearrangement joins TRDV1 to TRDJ1; TRDD1 or TRDD3 may be the D gene (5 bases each). The J gene was missing in TCRdb and was found by matching the end of the DNA to germline. Germline V gene lookup returns CDR1 TSWWSYY and CDR2 QGS. The V end lost 5 bases, the J end lost 0 bases, and 22 bases lay between the germline ends. The CDR3 loop spans 18 amino acids. The CDR3 reads CALGKISGEWRYTDKLIF. The DNA of the CDR3 is TGTGCTCTTGGGAAAATAAGTGGGGAGTGGCGGTACACCGATAAACTCATCTTT.

This clone was counted many times. A far larger clone is a single base away, which makes a read error likely. In the same sample, other DNA sequences code for this CDR3. This chain uses TRDV2 with TRDJ1; the D gene is possibly TRDD3 (5 bases). No J gene was available from TCRdb, and it was assigned here by a germline match of the DNA. The CDR3 has 14 residues. The germline CDR1 and CDR2 sequences are GEAIGNYY and EKD. The CDR3 is CACDRWGNTDKLIF. The CDR3 DNA sequence: TGCGCCTGTGACAGGTGGGGAAACACCGATAAACTCATCTTT.

This clone came up a few times. A far larger clone is just one base off, so this is likely a read error. This same CDR3 is encoded by further DNA sequences in the sample. J is TRDJ1 and V is TRDV1; maybe TRDD3 (6 bases). This CDR3 is built from 24 residues. Germline V CDR1 and CDR2: TSWWSYY, QGS. V lost 0 bases, J lost 0 bases, and 35 bases lay in between. The CDR3 DNA sequence: TGTGCTCTTGGGGAACTCGGTTTCTTACTTCCCAGACGATTCCTGGGGCGAAACACCGATAAACTCATCTTT. Translated: CALGELGFLLPRRFLGRNTDKLIF.

About this clone: The translation of this DNA and the TCRdb protein of a much larger clone differ at residue 15, probably owing to a read error; the protein shown here is translated from the DNA. The rearrangement links TRDV1 to TRDJ1, with D tentatively TRDD2 or TRDD3 (6 bases each). TCRdb carries no J gene annotation; the J gene was assigned here by matching the DNA with germline. This CDR3 contains 22 residues. Germline CDR1 reads TSWWSYY; CDR2 reads QGS. The V end was cut by 3 bases, the J end by 0 bases, with 32 bases between. The CDR3 nucleotides read TGTGCTCTTGGGGAGCCTCGGCCTTCCATATCTTACTGGGAACCCTACACCGATAAACTCATCTTT. Translating it yields CALGEPRPSISYWEPYTDKLIF.

This clone has more than one count but fewer than ten. TCRdb's listed protein matches a much larger clone and diverges from this DNA's translation at residue 11, likely through a read error; the protein shown comes from the DNA. The chain has TRDV2 and TRDJ1, with a possible D match to TRDD3 (6 bases). The ends were cut back, 3 bases at V and 5 bases at J, with 15 bases in the middle. The CDR3 is 14 amino acids. CDR1 GEAIGNYY and CDR2 EKD come from the germline V gene. The CDR3 is CACDPVMLGDKLIF. The CDR3 DNA reads TGTGCCTGTGACCCGGTTATGCTGGGGGATAAACTCATCTTT.

This clone was counted a few times. TCRdb assigns this DNA the protein of a much larger clone, which departs from its translation at residue 12; this likely reflects a read error, and the protein shown comes from translating the DNA. V and J are TRDV2 and TRDJ3; 8 bases fit TRDD3. Matching the DNA to germline supplied the J gene, which TCRdb does not give. This CDR3 contains 19 residues. Germline loops: CDR1 GEAIGNYY, CDR2 EKD. J was trimmed by 5 bases and V by 0 bases; bases with no gene match: 11. CDR3 sequence (DNA): TGTGCCTGTGACACCGGCGGGATACGGGGATCCCGGGACACCCGACAGATGTTTTTC. Translated: CACDTGGIRGSRDTRQMFF.

About this clone itself: The protein in TCRdb stems from a much larger clone and differs at residue 6 from this DNA's translation, likely a read error; here the protein is translated from the DNA. The J gene is TRDJ1, the V gene TRDV1; TRDD3 matches at 12 bases. Here the J gene was assigned by germline matching of the DNA, as TCRdb has none. Germline CDR1 reads TSWWSYY; CDR2 reads QGS. V trimming: 7 bases; J trimming: 3 bases; junction bases outside the gene matches: 42. The CDR3 is 27 residues long. Written as DNA, the CDR3 is TGTGCTCTTGCTAATAGTGGATCCCAAAGGGACGAAACTGGGGGATACTCCTGGACGAGAGGGTCCGATAAACTCATCTTT. It encodes CALANSGSQRDETGGYSWTRGSDKLIF.

This clone was seen ten or more times. A much larger clone lies one base from this, so it may be a read error. The V call is TRDV1, the J call TRDJ1; D is unclear. V lost 0 bases and J 2 bases, leaving 22 bases between the germline ends. There are 19 residues in the CDR3. The V gene's germline CDR1 is TSWWSYY and CDR2 QGS. This chain's CDR3 is CALGELESSQSFITDKLIF. In DNA form, the CDR3 reads TGTGCTCTTGGGGAACTAGAGTCGTCCCAGTCCTTTATTACCGATAAACTCATCTTT.

The sample holds a few counts of this clone. A far larger clone lies a single base away; this is likely a read error. Other DNA sequences in the same sample also yield this CDR3. This chain uses TRDV1 with TRDJ1; 8 nucleotides line up with TRDD3. CDR3 length: 19 amino acids. Trimming removed 4 bases from V and 3 bases from J; junction bases left unmatched: 19. Per the germline V gene, CDR1 is TSWWSYY and CDR2 is QGS. DNA for the CDR3: TGTGCTCTTGGGGTTCAGGCCCCACGCGAGGGATACGCGTCCGATAAACTCATCTTT. Translation: CALGVQAPREGYASDKLIF.

This clone occurred a few times. The protein that TCRdb holds for this DNA derives from a much larger clone and differs from the translated DNA at residue 12, which likely indicates a read error; the protein shown here is translated from the DNA. This chain links TRDV1 with TRDJ1, with 9 nucleotides matching TRDD3. Here the J gene came from matching the DNA to germline, since TCRdb omits it. The J segment lost 0 bases and the V segment lost 2 bases, leaving 13 bases of the junction unmatched. CDR3 size: 19 residues. Germline values: CDR1 TSWWSYY, CDR2 QGS. CDR3 amino acids: CALGEKAILGETYTDKLIF. For the CDR3, the DNA is TGTGCTCTTGGGGAAAAGGCGATACTGGGGGAGACATACACCGATAAACTCATCTTT.

In this sample, this clone turned up many times. This likely traces to a read error, being one base from a far larger clone. Distinct nucleotide sequences in the sample also encode this CDR3. The CDR3 loop is CALGDHIPVVPPGVLPYTDKLIF. The DNA for the CDR3 is TGTGCTCTTGGGGATCACATCCCTGTAGTGCCACCGGGGGTCCTGCCGTACACCGATAAACTCATCTTT. J is TRDJ1 and V is TRDV1, with D possibly TRDD3 on 5 matching bases. The CDR3 length is 23 residues. V lost 3 bases and J 0 bases, leaving 35 bases between the germline ends. Germline V gives CDR1 TSWWSYY, CDR2 QGS.

With respect to this clone: The TCRdb record carries a much larger clone's protein, which differs from this DNA's translation at residue 3; a read error is the likely cause, and the protein listed here is the DNA translation. Other DNA sequences from this sample encode an identical CDR3 as well. This sequence joins TRDV2 and TRDJ1; 8 bases line up with TRDD3. TCRdb supplies no J gene; here it was assigned by aligning the nucleotide sequence to germline. The CDR3 is 18 amino acids. The germline V gene has CDR1 GEAIGNYY and CDR2 EKD. The CDR3 protein is CARDLISTGGIYTDKLIF. In DNA, the CDR3 is TGTGCCCGTGACCTGATCAGTACTGGGGGCATATACACCGATAAACTCATCTTT.

About this clone itself: TCRdb's protein, taken from a much larger clone, differs from this DNA's translation at residue 16, likely owing to a read error; the protein displayed comes from the DNA. V is TRDV1 and J is TRDJ3, with 11 bases aligning to TRDD3. Assignment of the J gene here rests on matching the DNA to germline, because TCRdb gives none. The CDR3 sequence is 23 residues long. Germline V gene sequence: CDR1 TSWWSYY, CDR2 QGS. CDR3 nucleotides: TGTGCTCTTGGGGAAACGACCTTCCCCTGGGGGATACCCACCTCCCGGGACACCCGACAGATGTTTTTC. Translated: CALGETTFPWGIPTSRDTRQMFF.

This clone was seen a few times. One base separates it from a far larger clone, so it is likely a read error. Within the sample, other DNA sequences also encode this same CDR3. The V gene reported is TRDV2; the J gene is uncalled; TRDD3, as called in the table, went unchecked against the DNA. Germline V gene lookup returns CDR1 GEAIGNYY and CDR2 EKD. The CDR3 spans 20 residues. CDR3 region: CACDRWAPTLDLTYTDKLIF. The CDR3 DNA sequence: TGTGCCTGTGACCGATGGGCCCCTACTCTAGACCTGACGTACACCGATAAACTCATCTTC.

The chain recombines TRDV2 with TRDJ2; 10 nucleotides align to TRDD3. TCRdb leaves out the J gene; it was filled in here by matching the DNA to germline. This CDR3 has 19 residues. Germline V gene sequence: CDR1 GEAIGNYY, CDR2 EKD. The V and J ends lost 0 bases and 2 bases, in that order; junction bases with no gene match: 11. This CDR3 is CACDTPTGGLIELTAQLFF. The CDR3 coding sequence is TGTGCCTGTGACACCCCTACTGGGGGATTAATTGAGTTGACAGCACAACTCTTCTTT.

This clone showed up just a few times. A far larger clone is just one base off, so this is likely a read error. The same CDR3 also results from other DNA sequences found in this sample. V is TRDV2 and J is TRDJ1; 8 bases map to TRDD3. The CDR3 is 18 residues long. CDR1 GEAIGNYY and CDR2 EKD come from the germline V gene. Trimming took 2 bases from V and 0 from J; bases not matched to a gene: 13. CDR3 in DNA: TGTGCCTGTGACAGTTTGCTAGGGGATACCCCGTACACCGATAAACTCATCTTT. Its translation is CACDSLLGDTPYTDKLIF.

Concerning this clone: This sequence is one base from a far larger clone and is likely a read error. In the same sample, other DNA sequences code for this CDR3. The gene calls are TRDV1 and TRDJ1, with a weak D call TRDD3 (5 bases). Germline-derived CDR1 and CDR2 are TSWWSYY and QGS. CDR3 length equals 20 residues. The CDR3 here is CALGEPLFGVEPFWTDKLIF. The CDR3 DNA sequence: TGTGCTCTCGGGGAACCCCTCTTCGGTGTGGAACCGTTTTGGACCGATAAACTCATCTTT.